The subject of this entry is one TCR beta chain. Trimming shortened V by 1 base and J by 6 bases, and 13 bases separated the two germline ends. The V gene's germline CDR1 is SGHVS and CDR2 FNYEAQ. The CDR3 consists of 14 residues. In the source study's methods: Reference gene primer amplification in the assay estimated nucleated cell counts. Produced via immunoSEQ multiplex PCR; TCRdb's table is partial and in-frame only. Clonal size and the V and J genes are those of that table, whereas D and trimming came from the DNA. Among approximately 200,000 clones listed, 80% to 90% were seen once. This specimen comes from a study of blood T cell repertoires in COVID-19. On the study more broadly: Samples came from the United States, Italy and Spain, spanning acute and convalescent COVID-19. Sources were T cells, B-cell-depleted T cells, or PBMCs; the material itself was cDNA or gDNA.

The receptor was derived from a middle-aged man who had recovered from COVID-19. The chain has TRBV7-6 and TRBJ2-7; D may be TRBD1 (5 bases). The specimen was peripheral blood. The chain's CDR3 is CASSLVTQGGEQYF. Written as DNA, the CDR3 is TGTGCCAGCAGCTTAGTGACGCAGGGTGGCGAGCAGTACTTC.